What follows are 30 T cell receptor beta chains derived from one specimen sequenced in a study of OX40 agonist ivuxolimab in advanced cancers. Sequenced by immunoSEQ multiplex PCR; TCRdb stores in-frame clones only, minus some. This sample carries tens of thousands of clones, around 84% of them seen once, and the ten largest clones take under 25%. This sample comprised CD4+ or CD8+ T cells sorted from blood, obtained in a trial of the OX40 agonist ivuxolimab. The receptors derive from an adult with an advanced solid tumor such as melanoma, head and neck, liver or kidney cancer.

The chain combines TRBV9 with TRBJ1-1, with D tentatively TRBD1 (6 bases). CDR1 is SGDLS, CDR2 YYNGEE, per germline. V shed 0 bases and J shed 9 bases, with 12 bases lying between them. The CDR3 is made up of 13 amino acids. The CDR3 coding sequence is TGTGCCAGCAGCGTAGCTGGGCAGGGGAAAGCTTTCTTT. It is translated as CASSVAGQGKAFF.

The V gene is TRBV5-6, the J gene TRBJ2-1; 7 positions match TRBD2. This CDR3 region has 15 residues. The J segment lost 7 bases and the V segment lost 3 bases, leaving 10 bases of the junction unmatched. From germline, CDR1 is SGHDT and CDR2 YYEEEE. CDR3 in DNA: TGTGCCAGCAGCTCACCCTGGACTAGTCTGAATGAGCAGTTCTTC. It is translated as CASSSPWTSLNEQFF.

The chain is built from TRBV28 and TRBJ1-5; TRBD1 aligns across 7 bases. The length of the CDR3 is 14 residues. Germline V gene lookup returns CDR1 MDHEN and CDR2 SYDVKM. V lost 11 bases and J lost 2; bases outside the gene matches: 9. The CDR3 spells CAGKETGGNQPQHF. The CDR3 DNA sequence: TGTGCCGGCAAAGAAACAGGGGGCAATCAGCCCCAGCATTTT.

The chain employs TRBV28 and TRBJ1-5; D uncertain. Trimming shortened V by 2 bases and J by 3 bases, and 11 bases separated the two germline ends. The germline CDR1 and CDR2 sequences are MDHEN and SYDVKM. The CDR3 extends over 15 amino acids. The CDR3 DNA follows: TGTGCCAGCAGTTTAGAGAAGGCCCTCAATCAGCCCCAGCATTTT. Encoded protein: CASSLEKALNQPQHF.

This clone has only one observation. The V and J genes are TRBV28 and TRBJ2-2; D is perhaps TRBD2 (8 bases). The V and J ends lost 10 bases and 3 bases respectively, with 27 bases between them. Germline CDR1 is MDHEN and CDR2 is SYDVKM. The CDR3 extends over 18 amino acids. CDR3 region: CATTGTVREGRYTGELFF. The CDR3 DNA follows: TGTGCCACTACCGGGACAGTTCGGGAGGGTCGCTACACCGGGGAGCTGTTTTTT. Using reference TRBV28 and TRBJ2-2 for the parts outside the CDR3, the full variable domain is DVKVTQSSRYLVKRTGEKVFLECVQDMDHENMFWYRQDPGLGLRLIYFSYDVKMKEKGDIPEGYSVSREKKERFSLILESASTNQTSMYLCATTGTVREGRYTGELFFGEGSRLTVL.

This sequence joins TRBV29-1 and TRBJ2-1; D is unclear. The germline V and J ends were trimmed by 5 bases and 0 bases, with 8 bases remaining between them. CDR3 length: 13 amino acids. CDR1 and CDR2 from the germline V gene are SQVTM and ANQGSEA. CDR3 in amino acids: CSVLVSSYNEQFF. The CDR3 DNA sequence: TGCAGCGTTCTGGTGAGCTCCTACAATGAGCAGTTCTTC.

This clone was found once. V gene TRBV27 combines with J gene TRBJ2-1, with a possible D match to TRBD2 (6 bases). This CDR3 contains 17 residues. The V gene's germline CDR1 is MNHEY and CDR2 SMNVEV (reference sequence). Trimming cost V 0 bases and J 8 bases, with 20 bases left between them. CDR3 protein: CASSLSGRGPLGDEQFF. CDR3 DNA sequence: TGTGCCAGCAGTTTATCGGGGCGGGGCCCTTTGGGGGATGAGCAGTTCTTC.

The chain couples TRBV27 to TRBJ1-2; D might be TRBD1 (6 bases). Deletions cut 3 bases from V and 1 base from J, with 9 bases between. Germline assignment: CDR1 MNHEY and CDR2 SMNVEV (reference sequence). The CDR3 runs to 14 residues. CDR3: CASSFRGLNYGYTF. The CDR3 nucleotides read TGTGCCAGCAGTTTCCGGGGGCTTAACTATGGCTACACCTTC.

The V gene is TRBV6-6, the J gene TRBJ1-4; 10 bases are a match to TRBD1. From germline, CDR1 is MNHNY and CDR2 SVGAGI (reference sequence). V dropped 5 bases and J dropped 4; count of bases not matched to a gene: 1. This CDR3 is built from 14 residues. The CDR3 is CASSRTGGNEKLFF. The CDR3 nucleotides are TGTGCCAGCAGTCGGACAGGGGGTAATGAAAAACTGTTTTTT.

V and J are TRBV13 and TRBJ2-7; 7 bases agree with TRBD1. The CDR3 contains 14 residues. Germline V gene lookup returns CDR1 PRHDT and CDR2 FYEKMQ (reference sequence). The J segment lost 5 bases and the V segment lost 4 bases, leaving 8 bases of the junction unmatched. This chain's CDR3 is CASSSTGFSDEQYF. For the CDR3, the DNA is TGTGCCAGCAGCTCGACAGGGTTTTCGGACGAGCAGTACTTC.

The chain has TRBV4-1 and TRBJ2-5; possible D gene TRBD2, 6 bases. The better agreement between TRBJ2-7 and the DNA end casts doubt on the J call. CDR1 MGHRA and CDR2 YSYEKL come from the germline V gene. The CDR3 consists of 13 residues. CDR3 protein: CASSRGADNEQYF. The CDR3 region has the DNA TGCGCCAGCAGCCGCGGGGCAGACAACGAGCAGTACTTC.

The rearrangement uses TRBV28 and TRBJ1-5, with D possibly being TRBD1 (6 bases). The CDR3 is 15 amino acids. From germline, CDR1 is MDHEN and CDR2 SYDVKM. V lost 3 bases and J lost 7, with 16 bases in between. The CDR3 sequence is CASSFAHREGQPQHF. In DNA form, the CDR3 reads TGTGCCAGCAGTTTTGCTCACAGGGAAGGGCAGCCCCAGCATTTT.

The chain employs TRBV5-6 and TRBJ2-7; D is perhaps TRBD2 (6 bases). Trimming took 3 bases from V and 7 from J, leaving 8 bases between them. CDR1 and CDR2 from the germline V gene are SGHDT and YYEEEE. This CDR3 contains 11 residues. CDR3 amino acids: CASSSRGEQYF. CDR3 DNA sequence: TGTGCCAGCAGCTCACGGGGGGAGCAGTACTTC.

The chain employs TRBV19 and TRBJ1-2; no clear D. Trimming cost V 5 bases and J 2 bases, with 9 bases left between them. The CDR3 has 13 residues. Germline values: CDR1 LNHDA, CDR2 SQIVND (reference sequence). CDR3 in amino acids: CASSPSGNYGYTF. Here the CDR3 DNA reads TGTGCCAGTAGTCCCTCGGGGAACTATGGCTACACCTTC.

The V and J genes are TRBV6-5 and TRBJ2-2, with D unclear. The CDR3 is 13 residues long. V lost 4 bases and J 0 bases, leaving 3 bases between the germline ends. In germline, CDR1 is MNHEY, CDR2 SVGAGI. This CDR3 is CASSSTNTGELFF. The CDR3 coding sequence is TGTGCCAGCAGTTCTACGAACACCGGGGAGCTGTTTTTT.

CDR3 loop: CASSDNTGLAGNNEQFF. The CDR3, as DNA: TGTGCCAGCAGCGACAATACGGGACTAGCGGGAAACAATGAGCAGTTCTTC. The gene calls are TRBV9 and TRBJ2-1; 13 positions match TRBD2. Germline V gene sequence: CDR1 SGDLS, CDR2 YYNGEE. V was clipped by 3 bases and J by 5 bases; unmatched bases: 8. The CDR3 is made up of 17 amino acids. Together with reference TRBV9 and TRBJ2-1, the CDR3 gives the full variable domain: DSGVTQTPKHLITATGQRVTLRCSPRSGDLSVYWYQQSLDQGLQFLIQYYNGEERAKGNILERFSAQQFPDLHSELNLSSLELGDSALYFCASSDNTGLAGNNEQFFGPGTRLTVL.

This chain links TRBV5-4 with TRBJ1-2; 11 nucleotides line up with TRBD1. Germline CDR1 reads SGHNT; CDR2 reads YYREEE (reference sequence). V shed 4 bases and J 7 bases; nucleotides not matched to a gene: 6. The CDR3 extends over 14 amino acids. The DNA for the CDR3 is TGTGCCAGCAGCGCCGGACAGGGGGCTTTTGGCTACACCTTC. Protein sequence: CASSAGQGAFGYTF.

This chain connects TRBV2 to TRBJ2-1; 9 bases are a match to TRBD2. The ends lost 7 bases at V and 3 bases at J; junction bases unmatched: 7. CDR3 size: 15 residues. Germline assignment: CDR1 SNHLY and CDR2 FYNNEI. The CDR3, as DNA: TGTGCCAGCACTGTGACTAGCGGAAACTACAATGAGCAGTTCTTC. Translated: CASTVTSGNYNEQFF. Full variable domain (missing parts from reference TRBV2 and TRBJ2-1): EPEVTQTPSHQVTQMGQEVILRCVPISNHLYFYWYRQILGQKVEFLVSFYNNEISEKSEIFDDQFSVERPDGSNFTLKIRSTKLEDSAMYFCASTVTSGNYNEQFFGPGTRLTVL.

V and J are TRBV21-1 and TRBJ2-7. TRBV21-1 is marked as a pseudogene. The length of the CDR3 is 14 residues. The CDR3 here is CASTPGPGDYEQYF. CDR3 nucleotide sequence: TGTGCCAGCACTCCGGGGCCTGGGGATTACGAGCAGTACTTC.

This clone came up a few times. The J gene is TRBJ2-3, the V gene TRBV9; tentatively, D is TRBD1 (6 bases). Germline V gene data show CDR1 as SGDLS and CDR2 as YYNGEE. The length of the CDR3 is 17 residues. Trimming took 0 bases from V and 0 from J, leaving 14 bases between them. The CDR3 bases are TGTGCCAGCAGCGTAGAAGTGGGGGCTGATAGCACAGATACGCAGTATTTT. Its protein is CASSVEVGADSTDTQYF.

About this clone itself: Compared with germline, one end of the junction differs, possibly owing to a read error. The CDR3 loop reads CASSVEKLMRIF. CDR3 bases: TGTGCCAGCAGTGTCGAAAAACTCATGAGGATTTTT. This chain links TRBV2 with TRBJ1-4; D is uncertain. The CDR3 length is 12 residues. Germline CDR1 SNHLY, CDR2 FYNNEI. The full variable domain, its missing parts supplied by reference TRBV2 and TRBJ1-4, is EPEVTQTPSHQVTQMGQEVILRCVPISNHLYFYWYRQILGQKVEFLVSFYNNEISEKSEIFDDQFSVERPDGSNFTLKIRSTKLEDSAMYFCASSVEKLMRIFGSGTQLSVL.

The CDR3 region has the DNA TGTGCCAGCAGCGTGACTAGCGGGGGGGCTTTTGAGACCCAGTACTTC. Amino acids: CASSVTSGGAFETQYF. The V call is TRBV9, the J call TRBJ2-5; 14 nucleotides agree with TRBD2. The CDR3 loop spans 16 amino acids. Germline values: CDR1 SGDLS, CDR2 YYNGEE. Germline trimming cut 2 bases from V and 5 bases from J; bases unmatched to any gene: 5.

J is TRBJ1-4 and V is TRBV12-2. TRBV12-2 is a pseudogene. The CDR3 is made up of 16 amino acids. CDR3 nucleotides: TGTGCAAGTCGCTTAGCACCGGGACGGGGGCCTGAAAAACTGTTTTTT. It yields the protein CASRLAPGRGPEKLFF.

J is TRBJ2-3 and V is TRBV12-5; TRBD2 matches 8 bases. In germline, CDR1 is LGHNT, CDR2 FRNRAP. This CDR3 has 15 residues. V lost 1 base to trimming and J lost 6 bases; unmatched junction nucleotides: 6. CDR3 loop: CASGLAGGPYDTQYF. The CDR3, as DNA: TGTGCTAGTGGTTTGGCGGGAGGGCCCTATGATACGCAGTATTTT.

V gene TRBV6-1 combines with J gene TRBJ1-4, with D unclear. The germline CDR1 and CDR2 sequences are MNHNS and SASEGT. Trimming pared 4 bases from V and 9 bases from J, leaving 3 bases between. The CDR3 is 10 residues long. The CDR3 sequence: CASSAKKLFF. For the CDR3, the DNA is TGTGCCAGCAGTGCCAAAAAACTGTTTTTT.

This chain connects TRBV5-1 to TRBJ2-7, with D uncertain. Looked up from germline, CDR1 is SGHRS and CDR2 is YFSETQ. Trimming stripped 4 bases from V and 2 bases from J, with 10 bases between. The CDR3 is 13 amino acids. CDR3 protein: CASSHHLTYEQYF. Written as DNA, the CDR3 is TGCGCCAGCAGCCACCACCTGACCTACGAGCAGTACTTC.

The CDR3 DNA follows: TGCGCCAGCAGCTTTTCGGTAGCGGGGGAAAACACCGGGGAGCTGTTTTTT. Protein sequence: CASSFSVAGENTGELFF. The chain joins TRBV5-1 to TRBJ2-2; 9 bases agree with TRBD2. Germline assignment: CDR1 SGHRS and CDR2 YFSETQ. J lost 2 bases, V lost 2 bases, and 7 bases had no gene match. The CDR3 loop spans 17 amino acids. Full variable domain (rest looked up from reference TRBV5-1 and TRBJ2-2): KAGVTQTPRYLIKTRGQQVTLSCSPISGHRSVSWYQQTPGQGLQFLFEYFSETQRNKGNFPGRFSGRQFSNSRSEMNVSTLELGDSALYLCASSFSVAGENTGELFFGEGSRLTVL.

The genes are TRBV6-6 and TRBJ1-2, with 9 bases matching TRBD1. Germline V gene data show CDR1 as MNHNY and CDR2 as SVGAGI (reference sequence). The CDR3 consists of 15 residues. Trimming took 0 bases from V and 7 from J; bases not matched to a gene: 6. The CDR3 sequence is CASSYSLQGAGGYTF. CDR3 DNA: TGTGCCAGCAGTTACTCTTTACAGGGGGCTGGTGGCTACACCTTC.

The chain recombines TRBV7-8 with TRBJ2-5, with D possibly TRBD1 on 6 matching bases. V was trimmed by 5 bases and J by 3 bases, leaving 10 bases between them. CDR3 length equals 13 residues. The germline CDR1 and CDR2 sequences are SGHVS and FQNEAQ. The CDR3 nucleotides read TGTGCCAGCAGCCCCCGGACAGAAGAGACCCAGTACTTC. Translated: CASSPRTEETQYF.

The CDR3 region is CASTPGQYF. The CDR3 DNA reads as TGTGCCAGCACTCCAGGGCAGTACTTC. J is TRBJ2-7 and V is TRBV2; no reliable D call. CDR1 and CDR2 from the germline V gene are SNHLY and FYNNEI. The CDR3 runs 9 residues. Between the trimmed V and J ends, which lost 7 bases and 9 bases, there was a span of 7 bases.